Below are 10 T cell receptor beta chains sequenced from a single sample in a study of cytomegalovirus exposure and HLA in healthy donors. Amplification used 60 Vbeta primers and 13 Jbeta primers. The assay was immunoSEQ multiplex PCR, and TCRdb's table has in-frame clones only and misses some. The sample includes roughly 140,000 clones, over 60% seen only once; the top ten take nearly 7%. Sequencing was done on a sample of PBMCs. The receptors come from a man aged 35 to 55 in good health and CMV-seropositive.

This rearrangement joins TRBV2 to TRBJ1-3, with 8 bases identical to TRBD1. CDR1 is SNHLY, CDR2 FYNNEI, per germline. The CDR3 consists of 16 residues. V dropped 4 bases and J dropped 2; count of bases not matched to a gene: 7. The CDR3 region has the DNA TGTGCCAGCAGTGCCAAAGGGACAGGAACTGGAAACACCATATATTTT. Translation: CASSAKGTGTGNTIYF.

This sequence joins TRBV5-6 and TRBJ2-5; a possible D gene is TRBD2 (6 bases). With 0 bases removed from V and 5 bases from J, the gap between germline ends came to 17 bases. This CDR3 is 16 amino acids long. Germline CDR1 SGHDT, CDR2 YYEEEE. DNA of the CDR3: TGTGCCAGCAGCTTGGAAAAGGTCTCAGGGAGGGAGACCCAGTACTTC. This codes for CASSLEKVSGRETQYF.

The CDR3 coding sequence is TGTGCCAGCAGTGGCCCCTATGAAGCTTTCTTT. It translates to CASSGPYEAFF. The V call is TRBV6-1, the J call TRBJ1-1; D is unresolved. Trimming took 4 bases from V and 7 from J, leaving 7 bases between them. The CDR3 sequence is 11 residues long. Germline values: CDR1 MNHNS, CDR2 SASEGT.

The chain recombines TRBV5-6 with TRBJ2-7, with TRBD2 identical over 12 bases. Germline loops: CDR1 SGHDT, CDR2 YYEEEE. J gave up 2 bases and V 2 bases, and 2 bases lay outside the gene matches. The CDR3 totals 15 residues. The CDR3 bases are TGTGCCAGCAGCTTAAGACTAGCGGGAGCCTACGAGCAGTACTTC. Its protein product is CASSLRLAGAYEQYF.

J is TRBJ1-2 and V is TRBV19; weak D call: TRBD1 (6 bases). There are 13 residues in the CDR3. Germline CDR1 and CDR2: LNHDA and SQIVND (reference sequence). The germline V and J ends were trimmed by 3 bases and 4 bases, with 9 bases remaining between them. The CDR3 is CASSMGTTYGYTF. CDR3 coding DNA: TGTGCCAGTAGTATGGGGACAACCTATGGCTACACCTTC.

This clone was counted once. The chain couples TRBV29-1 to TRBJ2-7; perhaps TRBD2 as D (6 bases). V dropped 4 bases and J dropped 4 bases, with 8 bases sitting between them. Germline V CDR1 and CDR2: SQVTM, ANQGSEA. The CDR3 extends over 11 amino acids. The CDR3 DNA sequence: TGCAGCGTTGCGGAGGGTTACGAGCAGTACTTC. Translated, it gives CSVAEGYEQYF.

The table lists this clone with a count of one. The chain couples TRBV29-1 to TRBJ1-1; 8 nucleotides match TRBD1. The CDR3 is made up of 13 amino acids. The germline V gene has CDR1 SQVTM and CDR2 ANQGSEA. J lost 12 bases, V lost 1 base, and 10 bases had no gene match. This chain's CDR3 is CSVEARTGHMSFF. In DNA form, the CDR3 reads TGCAGCGTTGAAGCCCGGACAGGGCATATGTCTTTCTTT.

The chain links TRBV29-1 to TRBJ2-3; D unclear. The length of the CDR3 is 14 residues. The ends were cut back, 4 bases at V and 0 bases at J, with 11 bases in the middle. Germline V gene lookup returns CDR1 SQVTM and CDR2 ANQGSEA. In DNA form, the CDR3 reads TGCAGCGTTGTGGCGGCCTCTAGCACAGATACGCAGTATTTT. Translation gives CSVVAASSTDTQYF.

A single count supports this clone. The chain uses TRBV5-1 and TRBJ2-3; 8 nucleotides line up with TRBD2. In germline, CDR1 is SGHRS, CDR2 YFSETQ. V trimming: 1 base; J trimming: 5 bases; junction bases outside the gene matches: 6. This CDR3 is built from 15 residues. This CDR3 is CASSLSGGREDTQYF. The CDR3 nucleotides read TGCGCCAGCAGCTTGTCGGGGGGGAGGGAAGATACGCAGTATTTT.

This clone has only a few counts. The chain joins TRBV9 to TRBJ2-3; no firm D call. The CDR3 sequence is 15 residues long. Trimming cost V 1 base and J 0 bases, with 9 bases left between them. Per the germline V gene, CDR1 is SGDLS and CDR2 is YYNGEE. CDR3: CASSVRLTSTDTQYF. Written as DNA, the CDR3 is TGTGCCAGCAGCGTAAGACTGACTAGCACAGATACGCAGTATTTT.